This T cell receptor beta chain comes out of a study of cytomegalovirus exposure and HLA in healthy donors. Whole-study findings and limits: The study put some 150 TCR beta chains on its list as cytomegalovirus-associated.

Per the germline V gene, CDR1 is SGHNT and CDR2 is YENEEA. The CDR3 is made up of 13 amino acids. V was pared by 4 bases and J by 3 bases, with 8 bases between. This clone was observed a few times. What it binds is unknown. The table came from immunoSEQ multiplex PCR; TCRdb's copy has only in-frame clones and leaves some out. The repertoire holds around 60,000 clones, about 93% seen once, with around 2.8% in the top ten. The sample comprised PBMCs. The sequence came from a man between 18 and 35 years old in good health and CMV-seronegative. The chain links TRBV11-3 to TRBJ2-3; tentative D call: TRBD1 (6 bases). In nucleotides, the CDR3 is TGTGCCAGCAGCTCCGGACAGACAGATACGCAGTATTTT. This gives the protein CASSSGQTDTQYF.